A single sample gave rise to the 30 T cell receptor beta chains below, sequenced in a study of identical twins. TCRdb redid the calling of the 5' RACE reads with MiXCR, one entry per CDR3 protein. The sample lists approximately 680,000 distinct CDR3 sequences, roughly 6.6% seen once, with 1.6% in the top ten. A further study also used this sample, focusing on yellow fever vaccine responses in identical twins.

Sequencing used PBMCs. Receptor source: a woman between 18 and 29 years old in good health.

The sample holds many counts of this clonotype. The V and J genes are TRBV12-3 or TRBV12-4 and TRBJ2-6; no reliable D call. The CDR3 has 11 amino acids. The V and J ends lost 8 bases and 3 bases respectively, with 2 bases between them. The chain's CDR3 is CASLGANVLTF. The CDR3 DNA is TGTGCCAGCCTTGGGGCCAACGTCCTGACTTTC.

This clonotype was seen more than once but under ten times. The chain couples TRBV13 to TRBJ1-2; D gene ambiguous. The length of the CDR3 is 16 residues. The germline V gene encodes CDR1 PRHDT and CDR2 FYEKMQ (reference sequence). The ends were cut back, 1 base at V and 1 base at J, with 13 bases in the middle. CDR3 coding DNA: TGTGCCAGCAGCTTAGACTACGGGAAACTTAACTATGGCTACACCTTC. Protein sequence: CASSLDYGKLNYGYTF.

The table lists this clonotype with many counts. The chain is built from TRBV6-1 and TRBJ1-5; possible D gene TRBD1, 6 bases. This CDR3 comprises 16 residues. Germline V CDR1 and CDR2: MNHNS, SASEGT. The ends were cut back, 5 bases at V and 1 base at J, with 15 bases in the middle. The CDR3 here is CASSRIIQGSNQPQHF. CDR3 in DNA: TGTGCCAGCAGTCGTATCATCCAGGGGAGCAATCAGCCCCAGCATTTT.

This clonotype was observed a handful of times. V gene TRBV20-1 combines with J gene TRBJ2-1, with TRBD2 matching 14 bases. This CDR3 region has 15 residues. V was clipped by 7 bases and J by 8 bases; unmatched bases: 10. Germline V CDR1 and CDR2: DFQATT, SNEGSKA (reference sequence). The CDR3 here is CSVPRTSGRRDEQFF. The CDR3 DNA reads TGCAGTGTCCCCCGGACTAGCGGGAGGAGGGATGAGCAGTTCTTC.

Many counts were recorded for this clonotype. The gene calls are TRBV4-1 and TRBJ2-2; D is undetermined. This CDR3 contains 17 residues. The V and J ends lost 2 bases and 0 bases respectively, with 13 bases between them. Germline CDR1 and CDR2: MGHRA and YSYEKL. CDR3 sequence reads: CASSQLGGRTNTGELFF. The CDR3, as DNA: TGCGCCAGCAGCCAATTAGGCGGCAGGACGAACACCGGGGAGCTGTTTTTT.

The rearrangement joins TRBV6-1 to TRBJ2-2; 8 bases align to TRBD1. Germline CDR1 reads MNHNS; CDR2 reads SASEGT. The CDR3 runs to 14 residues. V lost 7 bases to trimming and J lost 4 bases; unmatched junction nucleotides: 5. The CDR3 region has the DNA TGTGCCAGCAACTTCGACAGGGGCACCGGGGAGCTGTTTTTT. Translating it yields CASNFDRGTGELFF.

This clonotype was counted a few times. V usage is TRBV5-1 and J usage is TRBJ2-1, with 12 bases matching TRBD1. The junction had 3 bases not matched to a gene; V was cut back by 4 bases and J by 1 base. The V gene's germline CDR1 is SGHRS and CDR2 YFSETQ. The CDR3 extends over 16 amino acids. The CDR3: CASSGTGGPSYNEQFF. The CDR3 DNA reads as TGCGCCAGCAGCGGGACAGGGGGCCCTTCCTACAATGAGCAGTTCTTC.

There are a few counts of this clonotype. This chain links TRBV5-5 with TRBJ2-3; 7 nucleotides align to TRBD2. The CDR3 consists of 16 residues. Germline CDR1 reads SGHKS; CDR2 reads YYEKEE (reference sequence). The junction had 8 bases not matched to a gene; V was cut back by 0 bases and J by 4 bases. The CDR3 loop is CASSLVVGREADTQYF. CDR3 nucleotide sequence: TGTGCCAGCAGCTTGGTAGTGGGTCGGGAGGCAGATACGCAGTATTTT.

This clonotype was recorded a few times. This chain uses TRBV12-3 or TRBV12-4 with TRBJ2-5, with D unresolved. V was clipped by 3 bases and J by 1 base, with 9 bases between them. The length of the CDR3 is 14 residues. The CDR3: CASSFDGVQETQYF. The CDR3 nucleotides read TGTGCCAGCAGTTTTGATGGGGTCCAAGAGACCCAGTACTTC.

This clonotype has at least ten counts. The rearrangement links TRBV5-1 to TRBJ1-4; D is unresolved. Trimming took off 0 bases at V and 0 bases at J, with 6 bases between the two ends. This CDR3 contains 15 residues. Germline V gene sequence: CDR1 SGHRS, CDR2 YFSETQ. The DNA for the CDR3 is TGCGCCAGCAGCTTGGCAGGATCAACTAATGAAAAACTGTTTTTT. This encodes CASSLAGSTNEKLFF.

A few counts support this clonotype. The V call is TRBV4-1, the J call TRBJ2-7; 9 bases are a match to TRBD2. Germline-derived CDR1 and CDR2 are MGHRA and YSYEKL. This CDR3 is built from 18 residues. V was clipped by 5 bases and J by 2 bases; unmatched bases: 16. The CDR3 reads CASSYAGGPGSEAYEQYF. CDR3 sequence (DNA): TGCGCCAGCAGCTACGCGGGAGGGCCGGGGAGCGAAGCCTACGAGCAGTACTTC.

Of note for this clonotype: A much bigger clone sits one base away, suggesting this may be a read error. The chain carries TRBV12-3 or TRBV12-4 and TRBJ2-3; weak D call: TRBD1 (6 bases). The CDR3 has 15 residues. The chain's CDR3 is CANSPGHDSTDTQYF. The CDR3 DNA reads TGTGCCAACAGTCCGGGACACGACAGCACAGATACGCAGTATTTT.

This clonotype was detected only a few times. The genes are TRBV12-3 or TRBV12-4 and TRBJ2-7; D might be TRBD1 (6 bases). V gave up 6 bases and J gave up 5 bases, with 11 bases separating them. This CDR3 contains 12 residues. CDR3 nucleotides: TGTGCCAGCAGAACAGGGTTGGACGAGCAGTACTTC. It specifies CASRTGLDEQYF.

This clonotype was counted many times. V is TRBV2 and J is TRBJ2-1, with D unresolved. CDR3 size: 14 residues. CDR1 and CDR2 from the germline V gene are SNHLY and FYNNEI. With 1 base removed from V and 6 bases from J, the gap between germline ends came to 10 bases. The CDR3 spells CASSEGVKFNEQFF. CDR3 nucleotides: TGTGCCAGCAGTGAAGGGGTTAAGTTCAATGAGCAGTTCTTC. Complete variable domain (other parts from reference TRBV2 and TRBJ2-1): EPEVTQTPSHQVTQMGQEVILRCVPISNHLYFYWYRQILGQKVEFLVSFYNNEISEKSEIFDDQFSVERPDGSNFTLKIRSTKLEDSAMYFCASSEGVKFNEQFFGPGTRLTVL.

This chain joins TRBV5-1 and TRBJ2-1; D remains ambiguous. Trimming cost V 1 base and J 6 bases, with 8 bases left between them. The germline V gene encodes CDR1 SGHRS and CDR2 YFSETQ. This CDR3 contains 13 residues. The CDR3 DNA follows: TGCGCCAGCAGCTTGCACGAAGCCAATGAGCAGTTCTTC. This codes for CASSLHEANEQFF.

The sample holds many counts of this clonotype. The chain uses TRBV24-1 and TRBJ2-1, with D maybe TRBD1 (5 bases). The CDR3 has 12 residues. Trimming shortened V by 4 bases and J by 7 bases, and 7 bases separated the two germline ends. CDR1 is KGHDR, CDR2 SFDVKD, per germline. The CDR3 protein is CATSDHRNEQFF. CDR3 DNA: TGTGCCACCAGTGACCACAGGAATGAGCAGTTCTTC.

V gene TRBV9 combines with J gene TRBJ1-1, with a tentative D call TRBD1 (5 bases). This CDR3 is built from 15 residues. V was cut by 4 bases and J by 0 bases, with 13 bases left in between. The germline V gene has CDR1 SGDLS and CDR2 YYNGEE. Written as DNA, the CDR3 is TGTGCCAGCAGCCCCCAAGGGGACCTGAACACTGAAGCTTTCTTT. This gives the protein CASSPQGDLNTEAFF. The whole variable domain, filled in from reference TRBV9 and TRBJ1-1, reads DSGVTQTPKHLITATGQRVTLRCSPRSGDLSVYWYQQSLDQGLQFLIQYYNGEERAKGNILERFSAQQFPDLHSELNLSSLELGDSALYFCASSPQGDLNTEAFFGQGTRLTVV.

CDR3 loop: CASSREGVAGSDEQFF. In nucleotides, the CDR3 is TGCGCCAGCAGCCGGGAGGGGGTAGCGGGGTCAGATGAGCAGTTCTTC. The rearrangement joins TRBV4-1 to TRBJ2-1; 8 nucleotides line up with TRBD2. The V and J ends lost 4 bases and 8 bases, in that order; junction bases with no gene match: 13. The CDR3 contains 16 residues. Per the germline V gene, CDR1 is MGHRA and CDR2 is YSYEKL.

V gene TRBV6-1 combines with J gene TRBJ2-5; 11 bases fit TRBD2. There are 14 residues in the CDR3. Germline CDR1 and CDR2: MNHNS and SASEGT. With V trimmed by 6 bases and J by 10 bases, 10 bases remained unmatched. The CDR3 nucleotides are TGTGCCAGCAGGACGGGACTAGCGGACACAAACCAGTACTTC. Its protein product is CASRTGLADTNQYF.

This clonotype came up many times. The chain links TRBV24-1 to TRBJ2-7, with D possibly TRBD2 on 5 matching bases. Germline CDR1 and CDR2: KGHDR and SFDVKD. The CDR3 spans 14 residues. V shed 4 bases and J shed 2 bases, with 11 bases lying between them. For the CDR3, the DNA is TGTGCCACCAGTGACCCTCTAGCCCCCTACGAGCAGTACTTC. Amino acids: CATSDPLAPYEQYF.

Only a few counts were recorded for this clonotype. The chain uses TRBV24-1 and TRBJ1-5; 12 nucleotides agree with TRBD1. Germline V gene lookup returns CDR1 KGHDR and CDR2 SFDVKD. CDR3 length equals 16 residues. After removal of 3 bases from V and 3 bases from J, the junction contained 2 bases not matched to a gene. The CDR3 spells CATSDGDRGPNQPQHF. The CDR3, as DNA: TGTGCCACCAGTGATGGGGACAGGGGGCCCAATCAGCCCCAGCATTTT.

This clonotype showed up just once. CDR3 nucleotide sequence: TGTGCCAGCAGCTCTCAAACCGGGACTAGCGTGAATGAGCAGTTCTTC. Translating gives CASSSQTGTSVNEQFF. This rearrangement joins TRBV7-3 to TRBJ2-1, with 10 bases aligning to TRBD2. This CDR3 is 16 amino acids long. Germline CDR1 reads SGHTA; CDR2 reads FQGTGA. Trimming cost V 4 bases and J 7 bases; bases outside gene matches: 10. The whole variable domain, remainder taken from reference TRBV7-3 and TRBJ2-1, is GAGVSQTPSNKVTEKGKYVELRCDPISGHTALYWYRQSLGQGPEFLIYFQGTGAADDSGLPNDRFFAVRPEGSVSTLKIQRTERGDSAVYLCASSSQTGTSVNEQFFGPGTRLTVL.

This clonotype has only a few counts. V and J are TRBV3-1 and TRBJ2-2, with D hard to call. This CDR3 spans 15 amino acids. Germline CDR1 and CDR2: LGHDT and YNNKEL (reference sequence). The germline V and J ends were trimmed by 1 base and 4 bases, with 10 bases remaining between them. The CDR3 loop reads CASSQVKTRTGELFF. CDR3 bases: TGTGCCAGCAGCCAAGTGAAGACACGCACCGGGGAGCTGTTTTTT.

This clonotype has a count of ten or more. The CDR3 loop is CASSLGGQGRDTQYF. DNA of the CDR3: TGTGCCAGCAGCTTAGGAGGACAGGGCAGAGATACGCAGTATTTT. This chain uses TRBV7-9 with TRBJ2-3, with TRBD1 identical over 8 bases. This CDR3 region has 15 residues. Germline V gene sequence: CDR1 SEHNR, CDR2 FQNEAQ (reference sequence). J gave up 5 bases and V 1 base, and 5 bases lay outside the gene matches.

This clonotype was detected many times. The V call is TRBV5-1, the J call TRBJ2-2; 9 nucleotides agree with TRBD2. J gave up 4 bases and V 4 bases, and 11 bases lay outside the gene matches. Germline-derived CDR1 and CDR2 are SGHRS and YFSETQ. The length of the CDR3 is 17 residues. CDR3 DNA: TGCGCCAGCAGCCCCAAGGTAGCGGGAGTGAGCACCGGGGAGCTGTTTTTT. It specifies CASSPKVAGVSTGELFF.

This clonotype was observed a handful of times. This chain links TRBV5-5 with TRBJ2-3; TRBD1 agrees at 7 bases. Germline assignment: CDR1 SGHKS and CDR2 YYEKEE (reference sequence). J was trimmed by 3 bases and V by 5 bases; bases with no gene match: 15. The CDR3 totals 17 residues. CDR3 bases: TGTGCCAGCAGTTTCGCCGGGACAGAGATGAGAACAGATACGCAGTATTTT. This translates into CASSFAGTEMRTDTQYF.

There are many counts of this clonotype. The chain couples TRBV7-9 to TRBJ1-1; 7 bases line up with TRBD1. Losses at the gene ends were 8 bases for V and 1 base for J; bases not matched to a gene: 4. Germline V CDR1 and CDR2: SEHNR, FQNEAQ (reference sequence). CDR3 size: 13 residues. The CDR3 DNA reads TGTGCCAGCGTAGACAGGGCGAACACTGAAGCTTTCTTT. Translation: CASVDRANTEAFF. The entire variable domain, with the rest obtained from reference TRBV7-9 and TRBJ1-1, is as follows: DTGVSQNPRHKITKRGQNVTFRCDPISEHNRLYWYRQTLGQGPEFLTYFQNEAQLEKSRLLSDRFSAERPKGSFSTLEIQRTEQGDSAMYLCASVDRANTEAFFGQGTRLTVV.

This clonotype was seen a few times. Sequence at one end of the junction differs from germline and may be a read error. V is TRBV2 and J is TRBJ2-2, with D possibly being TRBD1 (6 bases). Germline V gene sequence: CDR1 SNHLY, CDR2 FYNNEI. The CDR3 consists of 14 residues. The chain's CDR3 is CASREGQYTGELFF. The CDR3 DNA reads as TGTGCCAGCAGGGAAGGACAGTACACCGGGGAGCTGTTTTTT. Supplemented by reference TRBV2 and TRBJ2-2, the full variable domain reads EPEVTQTPSHQVTQMGQEVILRCVPISNHLYFYWYRQILGQKVEFLVSFYNNEISEKSEIFDDQFSVERPDGSNFTLKIRSTKLEDSAMYFCASREGQYTGELFFGEGSRLTVL.

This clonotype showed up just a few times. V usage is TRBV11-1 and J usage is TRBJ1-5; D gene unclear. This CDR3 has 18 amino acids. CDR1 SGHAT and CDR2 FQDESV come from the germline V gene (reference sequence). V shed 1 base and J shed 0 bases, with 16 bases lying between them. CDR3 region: CASSLGVSAIDSNQPQHF. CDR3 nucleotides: TGTGCCAGCAGCTTAGGGGTGAGCGCAATTGATAGCAATCAGCCCCAGCATTTT.

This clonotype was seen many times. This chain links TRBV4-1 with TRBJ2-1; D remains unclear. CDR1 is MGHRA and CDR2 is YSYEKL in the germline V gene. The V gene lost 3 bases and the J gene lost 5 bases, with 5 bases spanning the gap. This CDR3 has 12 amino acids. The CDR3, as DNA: TGCGCCAGCAGCCACCTCAACAATGAGCAGTTCTTC. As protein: CASSHLNNEQFF.